This T cell receptor (beta chain) was captured by sequencing in a study of untreated major depressive disorder. Whole-study findings and limits: TRBV25-01 and TRBV02-01 followed the flow pattern without significance.

Each depressed patient was pairwise matched to a non-depressed control for sex, age, current smoking status and body mass index. The donors were all European-descended. Per germline, CDR1 SGDLS and CDR2 YYNGEE. The V gene end was trimmed by 2 bases and the J gene end by 3 bases; junction bases not matched to a gene: 6. This CDR3 comprises 15 residues. This table comes from immunoSEQ multiplex PCR, and its TCRdb copy is limited to in-frame clones, with some not included. Among tens of thousands of clones listed, roughly 93% were seen once. A word on this clone: Its antigen is still unknown.

This receptor was taken from a man aged 25-45 years in good health. Sequences were obtained from CD4+ T cells from PBMCs. The rearrangement links TRBV9 to TRBJ2-3, with 7 bases fitting TRBD1. The CDR3 is CASSVSGGETDTQYF. The CDR3 DNA reads as TGTGCCAGCAGCGTTTCAGGGGGTGAGACAGATACGCAGTATTTT.